This T cell receptor (beta chain) was captured by sequencing in a study of cytomegalovirus exposure and HLA in healthy donors (TCRdb year 2017). Some background on the complete study: The 500 to 800 repertoires of the first cohort and the 120 validation repertoires were produced on the same platform, according to a later analysis. A separate validation cohort of over 95 different subjects was used in addition to the roughly 640-subject first cohort. The aim of the study was to test whether cataloging public T cell receptors could identify signatures of past pathogen exposure. To predict cytomegalovirus infection status, the study brought together high-throughput TCR immunosequencing, statistical association of individual TCRs with disease status, and machine learning. General findings and caveats noted by the study authors: Subsequent analysis determined that TCRs grouped into clusters in the first cohort also showed a tendency toward co-occurrence across the approximately 110 validation repertoires, and approximately 94% of cluster scores exceeded 0. While some public TCRs were present in many individuals, most TCR sequences turned up only very rarely across donors. All 110 or so repertoires were used to score co-occurrence in the validation cohort in a later analysis, because that analysis had no HLA typing for the cohort. Cytomegalovirus status was reported to be diagnosed by the classifier with high specificity and sensitivity in both the original and validation cohorts. According to the authors, the approach could potentially be generalized to other disease states and immunological phenotypes. In the study, 150 to 200 TCR beta chains were listed as associated with cytomegalovirus. A few of the identified cytomegalovirus-associated TCR beta chains were confirmed in vitro to be specific for cytomegalovirus antigens.

CDR1 is given as MNHNS and CDR2 as SASEGT, both from the germline V gene. The CDR3 starts with the cysteine, ends with the phenylalanine, and has 14 residues. Only the CDR3 region is kept as DNA, spanning 42 bases read in frame from base 1. The germline ends are 9 bases apart after V is trimmed by 1 base and J by 5 bases. This clone occurred once. Its antigen remains unidentified. The sample holds no much larger clone one base away, and base qualities are not on file. Library creation used the immunoSEQ multiplex PCR assay. The paper's data handling went like this. To diagnose cytomegalovirus status from the catalog of TCR beta chain sequences, a statistical classification framework was built. Held by TCRdb, this immuneACCESS table contains in-frame sequences only and omits some clones. Under half of the omission traces to an unresolved V gene where checked; the cause of the rest is unknown. That table is the source of V, J and clone size, and D and trimming were worked out from the DNA. The sample includes roughly 100,000 clones, with about 88% observed a single time. Of the sample, 1.8% is held by the ten largest clones.

Donors formed part of the validation cohort, which comprised 120 or so subjects and was distinct from the first cohort of 690 or so subjects. The V and J genes are TRBV6-1 and TRBJ2-1; TRBD2 could be the D gene, as 6 bases match. The specimen sequenced was PBMCs. The TCR comes from a woman in her late teens or twenties in good health and CMV-seropositive. The base sequence is TGTGCCAGCAGTGAAGGACTAGAACACAATGAGCAGTTCTTC. The translation is CASSEGLEHNEQFF.